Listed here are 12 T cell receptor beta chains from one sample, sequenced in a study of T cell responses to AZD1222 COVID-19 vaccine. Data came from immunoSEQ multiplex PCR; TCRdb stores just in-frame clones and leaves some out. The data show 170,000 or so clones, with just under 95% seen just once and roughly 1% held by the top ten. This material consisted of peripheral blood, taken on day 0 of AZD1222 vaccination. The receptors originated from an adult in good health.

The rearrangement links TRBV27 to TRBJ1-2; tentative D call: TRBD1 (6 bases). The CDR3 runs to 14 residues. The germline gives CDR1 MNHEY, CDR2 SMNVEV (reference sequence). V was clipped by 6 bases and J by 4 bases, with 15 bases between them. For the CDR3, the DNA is TGTGCCAGCAGACCGACAGGCCCGTTCTATGGCTACACCTTC. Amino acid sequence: CASRPTGPFYGYTF.

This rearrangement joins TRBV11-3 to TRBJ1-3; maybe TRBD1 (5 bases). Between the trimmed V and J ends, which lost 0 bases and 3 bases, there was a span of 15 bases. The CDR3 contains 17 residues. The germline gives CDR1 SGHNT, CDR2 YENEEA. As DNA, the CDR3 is TGTGCCAGCAGCTTAGATGGTGGATCAGGGAATGGAAACACCATATATTTT. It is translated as CASSLDGGSGNGNTIYF.

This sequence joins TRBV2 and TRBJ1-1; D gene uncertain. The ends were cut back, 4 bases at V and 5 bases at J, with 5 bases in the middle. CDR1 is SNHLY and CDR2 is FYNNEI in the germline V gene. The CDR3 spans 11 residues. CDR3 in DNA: TGTGCCAGCAGTGGTCCTACTGAAGCTTTCTTT. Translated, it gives CASSGPTEAFF.

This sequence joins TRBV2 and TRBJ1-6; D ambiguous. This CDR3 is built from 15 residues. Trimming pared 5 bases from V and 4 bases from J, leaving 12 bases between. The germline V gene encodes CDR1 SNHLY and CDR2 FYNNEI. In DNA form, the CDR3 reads TGTGCCAGCAGTACCCGACAAGGATATAATTCACCCCTCCACTTT. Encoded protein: CASSTRQGYNSPLHF.

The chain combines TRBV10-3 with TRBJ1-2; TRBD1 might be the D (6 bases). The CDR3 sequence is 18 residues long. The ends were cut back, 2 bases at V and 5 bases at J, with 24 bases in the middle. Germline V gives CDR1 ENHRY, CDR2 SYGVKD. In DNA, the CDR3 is TGTGCCATCAGTGAGCCACAGGGAATCCCTGGAAGCTATTATGGCTACACCTTC. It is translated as CAISEPQGIPGSYYGYTF.

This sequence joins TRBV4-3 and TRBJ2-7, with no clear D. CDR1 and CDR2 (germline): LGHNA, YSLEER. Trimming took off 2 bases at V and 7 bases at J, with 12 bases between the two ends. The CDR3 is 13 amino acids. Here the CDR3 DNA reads TGCGCCAGCAGCCAAAACTCAGGTGGGGAGCAGTACTTC. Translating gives CASSQNSGGEQYF.

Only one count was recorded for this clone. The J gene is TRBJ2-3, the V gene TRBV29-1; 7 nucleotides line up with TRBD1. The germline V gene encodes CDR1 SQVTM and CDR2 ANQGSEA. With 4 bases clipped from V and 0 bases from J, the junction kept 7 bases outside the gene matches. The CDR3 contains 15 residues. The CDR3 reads CSVVTGARSTDTQYF. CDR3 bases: TGCAGCGTTGTAACAGGGGCGAGGAGCACAGATACGCAGTATTTT.

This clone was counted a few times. The CDR3 coding sequence is TGTGCCAGCAGTTTCTCCAATTCACCCCTCCACTTT. Residues: CASSFSNSPLHF. This chain joins TRBV28 and TRBJ1-6; no definite D call. Trimming took off 3 bases at V and 7 bases at J, with 4 bases between the two ends. Germline CDR1 is MDHEN and CDR2 is SYDVKM. The CDR3 runs to 12 residues.

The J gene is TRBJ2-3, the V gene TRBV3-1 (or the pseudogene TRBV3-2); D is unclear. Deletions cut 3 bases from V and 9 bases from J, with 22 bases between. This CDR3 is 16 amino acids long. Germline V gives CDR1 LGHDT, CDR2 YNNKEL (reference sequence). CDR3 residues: CASSQIPSPSLSTQYF. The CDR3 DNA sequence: TGTGCCAGCAGCCAGATCCCGAGTCCTTCCCTTTCCACGCAGTATTTT.

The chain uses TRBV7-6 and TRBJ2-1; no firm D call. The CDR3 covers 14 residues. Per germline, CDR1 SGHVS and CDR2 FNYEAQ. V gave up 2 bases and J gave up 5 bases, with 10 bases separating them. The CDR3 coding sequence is TGTGCCAGCAGCTTAATGTCCCAAAACAATGAGCAGTTCTTC. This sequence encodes CASSLMSQNNEQFF.

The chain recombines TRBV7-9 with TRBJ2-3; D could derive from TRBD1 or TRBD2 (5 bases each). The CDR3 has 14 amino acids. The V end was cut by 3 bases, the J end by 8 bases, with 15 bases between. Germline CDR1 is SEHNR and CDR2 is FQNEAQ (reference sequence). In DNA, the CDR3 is TGTGCCAGCAGCTTCTTTATTTTCGGGACTACGCAGTATTTT. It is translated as CASSFFIFGTTQYF.

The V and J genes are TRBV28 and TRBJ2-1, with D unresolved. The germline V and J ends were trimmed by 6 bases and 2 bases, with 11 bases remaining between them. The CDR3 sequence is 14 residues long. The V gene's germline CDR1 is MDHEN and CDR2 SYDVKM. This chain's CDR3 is CASSSGGTYNEQFF. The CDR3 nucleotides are TGTGCCAGCAGCTCCGGCGGCACCTACAATGAGCAGTTCTTC.